This T cell receptor beta chain comes out of a study of T cells after posttransplantation cyclophosphamide. Here immunoSEQ multiplex PCR was the method, and the copy in TCRdb shows in-frame clones only, minus some. The sample yields 5,500 to 8,500 clones, without any singletons. This clone was seen ten or more times. As yet, its antigen is unknown. The CDR3 extends over 15 amino acids. V lost 6 bases to trimming and J lost 4 bases; unmatched junction nucleotides: 9. CDR1 and CDR2 (germline): MNHNY, SVGAGI (reference sequence). Busulfan-fludarabine conditioning, marrow transplant, and cyclophosphamide on days +3 and +4 were administered. Overall study findings and caveats: Later post-transplant blood repertoires were often dominated by donor CD8+ memory clones. Recipient CMV seropositivity and CMV reactivation strongly tracked TRB clonality. Blood and skin or GI T cell repertoires showed limited TRB overlap.

J is TRBJ1-2 and V is TRBV6-6, with 9 bases lining up with TRBD1. The input for sequencing was PBMCs, taken after allogeneic stem cell transplant with posttransplant cyclophosphamide. The source of this sequence is a male patient aged 45 to 59 who received an allogeneic stem cell transplant from an unrelated donor, was CMV-positive, and had acute GVHD only. The graft donor may be the source of some T cells. CDR3 DNA: TGTGCCAGCAGCCCCACCCCGACAGGGGGCTATGGCTACACCTTC. Protein sequence: CASSPTPTGGYGYTF.